Listed here are 8 T cell receptor beta chains from one sample, sequenced in a study of blood T cell repertoires in COVID-19. The table came from immunoSEQ multiplex PCR; TCRdb's copy has only in-frame clones and leaves some out. The sample records over 400,000 clones, approximately 83% being singletons. Input material: peripheral blood. These receptors were obtained from a human donor in a cohort sampled during active COVID-19.

The chain couples TRBV6-5 to TRBJ1-1; the D gene is possibly TRBD1 (5 bases). The CDR3 has 16 residues. Germline CDR1 MNHEY, CDR2 SVGAGI. The V end lost 3 bases, the J end lost 1 base, and 15 bases lay between the germline ends. This CDR3 reads CASSYFRANGNTEAFF. The CDR3, as DNA: TGTGCCAGCAGTTATTTCAGGGCAAACGGGAACACTGAAGCTTTCTTT.

The chain uses TRBV25-1 and TRBJ1-2; the D is unclear. The CDR3 consists of 14 residues. Between the trimmed V and J ends, which lost 3 bases and 0 bases, there was a span of 8 bases. Germline CDR1 reads MGHDK; CDR2 reads SYGVNS. The CDR3 nucleotides are TGTGCCAGCAGTGAGCGTCAAACTAACTATGGCTACACCTTC. The encoded protein is CASSERQTNYGYTF.

V is TRBV4-1 and J is TRBJ2-5; TRBD2 might be the D (6 bases). This CDR3 is 16 amino acids long. The germline gives CDR1 MGHRA, CDR2 YSYEKL. V dropped 4 bases and J dropped 1 base, with 16 bases sitting between them. CDR3 bases: TGCGCCAGCAGCCCTTCCGTTCGGGGGAGCCAAGAGACCCAGTACTTC. Protein sequence: CASSPSVRGSQETQYF.

The chain employs TRBV27 and TRBJ1-1, with 10 bases identical to TRBD1. Germline-derived CDR1 and CDR2 are MNHEY and SMNVEV (reference sequence). The CDR3 loop spans 17 amino acids. Trimming removed 1 base from V and 4 bases from J; junction bases left unmatched: 9. CDR3 DNA: TGTGCCAGCAGTTTATTGGGGACAGGGGCTTATGGCACTGAAGCTTTCTTT. It codes for CASSLLGTGAYGTEAFF.

The chain combines TRBV9 with TRBJ1-1; D gene uncertain. The CDR3 is 12 residues long. Between the trimmed V and J ends, which lost 1 base and 2 bases, there was a span of 3 bases. Germline CDR1 reads SGDLS; CDR2 reads YYNGEE. CDR3 DNA sequence: TGTGCCAGCAGCGTATCAAACACTGAAGCTTTCTTT. This sequence encodes CASSVSNTEAFF.

V gene TRBV27 combines with J gene TRBJ2-1; no clear D. Germline V gene data show CDR1 as MNHEY and CDR2 as SMNVEV (reference sequence). This CDR3 is 12 amino acids long. The V gene lost 5 bases and the J gene lost 6 bases, with 8 bases spanning the gap. The chain's CDR3 is CASSQTGNEQFF. CDR3 sequence (DNA): TGTGCCAGCAGTCAAACCGGCAATGAGCAGTTCTTC.

The rearrangement joins TRBV7-9 to TRBJ2-2, with D possibly being TRBD2 (5 bases). V shed 3 bases and J shed 5 bases, with 16 bases lying between them. CDR3 length: 16 amino acids. The germline V gene encodes CDR1 SEHNR and CDR2 FQNEAQ (reference sequence). CDR3 nucleotides: TGTGCCAGCAGCTTGGGTGGAGGCCGGGATACCGGGGAGCTGTTTTTT. It is translated as CASSLGGGRDTGELFF.

The rearrangement joins TRBV11-2 to TRBJ2-1, with D perhaps TRBD1 (5 bases). V lost 4 bases, J lost 9 bases, and 13 bases lay in between. Germline-derived CDR1 and CDR2 are SGHAT and FQNNGV. The CDR3 sequence is 13 residues long. The CDR3 nucleotides are TGTGCCAGCAGCTCAGTGGGGCCTTCTGAGCAGTTCTTC. As protein: CASSSVGPSEQFF.